Each of the 24 T cell receptor beta chains below was sequenced from the same sample in a study of shared clonotypes between healthy human individuals. Only in-frame clones appear in the TCRdb table, and some are missing; sequencing was by immunoSEQ multiplex PCR. The sample has roughly 480,000 clones, 79% seen once. The specimen sequenced was PBMCs. Receptors were obtained from a woman between 40 and 55 years old in good health. Some clones in this sample may be carry-over from other donors' samples.

This clone was seen only a few times. This chain uses TRBV27 with TRBJ2-7; 7 bases map to TRBD1. The CDR3 spans 15 residues. CDR1 is MNHEY and CDR2 is SMNVEV in the germline V gene (reference sequence). Losses at the gene ends were 5 bases for V and 2 bases for J; bases not matched to a gene: 9. CDR3 sequence reads: CASSPPSRGTYEQYF. The CDR3 coding sequence is TGTGCCAGCAGTCCCCCGAGCAGGGGGACCTACGAGCAGTACTTC.

V and J are TRBV5-6 and TRBJ1-3; D is uncertain. Germline V gene data show CDR1 as SGHDT and CDR2 as YYEEEE. This CDR3 has 12 amino acids. V was shortened by 2 bases and J by 1 base, with 1 base between the two germline ends. The CDR3 protein is CASSLSGNTIYF. The CDR3, as DNA: TGTGCCAGCAGCTTATCTGGAAACACCATATATTTT.

The chain has TRBV6-1 and TRBJ2-5, with 9 bases lining up with TRBD2. The CDR3 is 14 amino acids. With V trimmed by 7 bases and J by 5 bases, 8 bases remained unmatched. In germline, CDR1 is MNHNS, CDR2 SASEGT. CDR3 loop: CASTGTSLQETQYF. The CDR3 nucleotides read TGTGCCAGCACCGGGACTAGCTTGCAGGAGACCCAGTACTTC.

This chain connects TRBV28 to TRBJ2-7; the D gene is possibly TRBD2 (6 bases). V was clipped by 2 bases and J by 1 base, with 15 bases between them. The CDR3 runs 16 residues. Germline CDR1 MDHEN, CDR2 SYDVKM. The CDR3: CASSLIRGTLSYEQYF. The CDR3 DNA is TGTGCCAGCAGTTTAATTCGGGGGACCCTATCCTACGAGCAGTACTTC.

The chain is built from TRBV4-1 and TRBJ1-2; no reliable D call. The germline CDR1 and CDR2 sequences are MGHRA and YSYEKL. CDR3 length equals 17 residues. V was trimmed by 0 bases and J by 2 bases, leaving 16 bases between them. As DNA, the CDR3 is TGCGCCAGCAGCCAAGATTTCACAGACTATTTCAACTATGGCTACACCTTC. This sequence encodes CASSQDFTDYFNYGYTF.

The chain uses TRBV29-1 and TRBJ2-7; D perhaps matches TRBD2 (7 bases). The germline CDR1 and CDR2 sequences are SQVTM and ANQGSEA. Between the trimmed V and J ends, which lost 0 bases and 6 bases, there was a span of 9 bases. The CDR3 is 12 residues long. The DNA for the CDR3 is TGCAGCGTTGAAGAAGGGGGGGTCGAGCAGTACTTC. It encodes CSVEEGGVEQYF.

This clone was observed a single time. The V call is TRBV7-2, the J call TRBJ2-7, with D perhaps matching TRBD2 (6 bases). Germline CDR1 SGHTA, CDR2 FQGNSA. The CDR3 runs 14 residues. The germline V and J ends were trimmed by 1 base and 0 bases, with 7 bases remaining between them. The CDR3 bases are TGTGCCAGCAGCTTAGACGGGAGCTCCTACGAGCAGTACTTC. As protein: CASSLDGSSYEQYF.

Regarding this clone: Other DNA sequences in the same sample also yield this CDR3. The rearrangement uses TRBV2 and TRBJ2-5; a weak D match, TRBD1 (5 bases). CDR1 is SNHLY, CDR2 FYNNEI, per germline. CDR3 length: 14 residues. Trimming cost V 6 bases and J 0 bases, with 11 bases left between them. The CDR3 DNA reads as TGTGCCAGCAGCGCCGACAGATACCAAGAGACCCAGTACTTC. Residues: CASSADRYQETQYF.

As DNA, the CDR3 is TGTGCCACAGCCTCGACAGGCGCTCTTGCAACTAATGAAAAACTGTTTTTT. Its translation is CATASTGALATNEKLFF. The V gene is TRBV2, the J gene TRBJ1-4, with D perhaps matching TRBD1 (6 bases). Trimming left V 10 bases short and J 0 bases short, with 21 bases between. The length of the CDR3 is 17 residues. Germline V gene lookup returns CDR1 SNHLY and CDR2 FYNNEI. Complete variable domain (other parts from reference TRBV2 and TRBJ1-4): EPEVTQTPSHQVTQMGQEVILRCVPISNHLYFYWYRQILGQKVEFLVSFYNNEISEKSEIFDDQFSVERPDGSNFTLKIRSTKLEDSAMYFCATASTGALATNEKLFFGSGTQLSVL.

On this clone itself: Other DNA sequences in the same sample also yield this CDR3. The chain uses TRBV11-2 and TRBJ2-5; D call uncertain. The CDR3 is made up of 13 amino acids. Trimming left V 3 bases short and J 5 bases short, with 10 bases between. Germline lookup yields CDR1 SGHAT and CDR2 FQNNGV. The CDR3 nucleotides are TGTGCCAGCAGCTTTGGCTTTCGGGAGACCCAGTACTTC. Protein product: CASSFGFRETQYF. The full variable domain, rest sourced from reference TRBV11-2 and TRBJ2-5, is EAGVAQSPRYKIIEKRQSVAFWCNPISGHATLYWYQQILGQGPKLLIQFQNNGVVDDSQLPKDRFSAERLKGVDSTLKIQPAKLEDSAVYLCASSFGFRETQYFGPGTRLLVL.

The V gene is TRBV7-9, the J gene TRBJ2-1; the match to TRBD1 covers 7 bases. The V gene end was trimmed by 1 base and the J gene end by 11 bases; junction bases not matched to a gene: 2. The CDR3 consists of 12 residues. The germline V gene encodes CDR1 SEHNR and CDR2 FQNEAQ (reference sequence). The CDR3 DNA follows: TGTGCCAGCAGCTTAGGACAGGGAAAGCAGTTCTTC. As protein: CASSLGQGKQFF.

The CDR3 is CASSFPGQGAITEAFF. The DNA for the CDR3 is TGTGCCAGCAGCTTTCCGGGACAGGGGGCGATCACTGAAGCTTTCTTT. The chain carries TRBV28 and TRBJ1-1, with 12 positions matching TRBD1. The CDR3 runs to 16 residues. Germline V gives CDR1 MDHEN, CDR2 SYDVKM. Trimming cost V 6 bases and J 4 bases; bases outside gene matches: 9.

The chain couples TRBV7-3 to TRBJ2-3, with D possibly being TRBD2 (6 bases). Germline CDR1 is SGHTA and CDR2 is FQGTGA. This CDR3 is built from 15 residues. Trimming shortened V by 5 bases and J by 0 bases, and 12 bases separated the two germline ends. The CDR3 loop reads CASSVSGTSTDTQYF. The CDR3 DNA is TGTGCCAGCAGCGTGTCCGGGACTAGCACAGATACGCAGTATTTT.

This sequence joins TRBV12-5 and TRBJ1-4, with TRBD1 identical over 7 bases. After removal of 6 bases from V and 2 bases from J, the junction contained 3 bases not matched to a gene. Germline CDR1 reads LGHNT; CDR2 reads FRNRAP. The CDR3 totals 14 residues. CDR3: CASGSQGTNEKLFF. As DNA, the CDR3 is TGTGCTAGTGGGTCACAGGGGACTAATGAAAAACTGTTTTTT.

There are a few counts of this clone. The CDR3 coding sequence is TGTGCCAGCAGCCTTTGGGGCAGGGCAGGTTTTACCTCCTACGAGCAGTACTTC. Its translation is CASSLWGRAGFTSYEQYF. The chain uses TRBV21-1 and TRBJ2-7; the table assigns TRBD1, which was not confirmed against the DNA. TRBV21-1 is a documented pseudogene. There are 18 residues in the CDR3.

The V call is TRBV27, the J call TRBJ2-3, with a weak D call TRBD2 (6 bases). V was trimmed by 0 bases and J by 7 bases, leaving 14 bases between them. Germline V lookup: CDR1 MNHEY, CDR2 SMNVEV (reference sequence). The CDR3 runs to 15 residues. The DNA for the CDR3 is TGTGCCAGCAGTTTATCGTCGCAGGGAGGTTATACGCAGTATTTT. As protein: CASSLSSQGGYTQYF.

This clone showed up just a few times. This sequence joins TRBV30 and TRBJ2-1, with unresolved D. CDR3 size: 13 residues. Trimming shortened V by 3 bases and J by 0 bases, and 6 bases separated the two germline ends. Germline V lookup: CDR1 GTSNPN, CDR2 SVGIG (reference sequence). CDR3: CAWRASSYNEQFF. CDR3 DNA sequence: TGTGCCTGGAGAGCGAGCTCCTACAATGAGCAGTTCTTC.

V is TRBV5-4 and J is TRBJ1-4; D unresolved. The CDR3 runs 14 residues. V shed 1 base and J shed 4 bases, with 8 bases lying between them. The V gene's germline CDR1 is SGHNT and CDR2 YYREEE (reference sequence). The CDR3: CASSLNPNNEKLFF. In DNA, the CDR3 is TGTGCCAGCAGCTTGAACCCCAATAATGAAAAACTGTTTTTT.

V is TRBV29-1 and J is TRBJ1-2; D not resolved. The V end was cut by 6 bases, the J end by 8 bases, with 19 bases between. This CDR3 is built from 13 residues. CDR1 is SQVTM and CDR2 is ANQGSEA in the germline V gene. In DNA, the CDR3 is TGCAGCGTCGCAAACCGGGCCGACGGGGGCTACACCTTC. Its translation: CSVANRADGGYTF.

The chain recombines TRBV7-3 with TRBJ2-2, with a tentative D call TRBD1 (5 bases). V was cut by 2 bases and J by 4 bases, with 14 bases left in between. This CDR3 contains 16 residues. Germline CDR1 SGHTA, CDR2 FQGTGA. In DNA form, the CDR3 reads TGTGCCAGCAGCTTAGAAGGGGCGATGACCACCGGGGAGCTGTTTTTT. Protein: CASSLEGAMTTGELFF.

The CDR3 is CSVEGGATNIQYF. CDR3 DNA sequence: TGCAGCGTTGAAGGGGGCGCGACGAACATTCAGTACTTC. The chain combines TRBV29-1 with TRBJ2-4, with D possibly matching TRBD1 (5 bases). This CDR3 has 13 residues. Germline values: CDR1 SQVTM, CDR2 ANQGSEA. Trimming stripped 1 base from V and 7 bases from J, with 11 bases between. Based on the CDR3 plus reference TRBV29-1 and TRBJ2-4, the full variable domain is SAVISQKPSRDICQRGTSLTIQCQVDSQVTMMFWYRQQPGQSLTLIATANQGSEATYESGFVIDKFPISRPNLTFSTLTVSNMSPEDSSIYLCSVEGGATNIQYFGAGTRLSVL.

V is TRBV5-6 and J is TRBJ2-1, with 11 bases lining up with TRBD2. Per the germline V gene, CDR1 is SGHDT and CDR2 is YYEEEE. The CDR3 consists of 15 residues. The V segment lost 4 bases and the J segment 3 bases; nucleotides outside the gene matches: 3. In DNA, the CDR3 is TGTGCCAGCAGCGTTGGACTAGCGGGCTACAATGAGCAGTTCTTC. Translation: CASSVGLAGYNEQFF.

The chain links TRBV4-1 to TRBJ2-1; D might be TRBD1 (5 bases). Trimming took 0 bases from V and 3 from J, leaving 15 bases between them. Germline V gives CDR1 MGHRA, CDR2 YSYEKL. The CDR3 length is 17 residues. CDR3 protein: CASSQDDSPVDYNEQFF. The CDR3, as DNA: TGCGCCAGCAGCCAAGATGACAGCCCCGTTGACTACAATGAGCAGTTCTTC.

This clone was counted a few times. This chain connects TRBV5-1 to TRBJ2-3; D is perhaps TRBD1 (5 bases). The CDR3 sequence is 14 residues long. Trimming removed 0 bases from V and 6 bases from J, with 11 bases in between. CDR1 is SGHRS, CDR2 YFSETQ, per germline. The CDR3 loop is CASSLGRDADTQYF. CDR3 nucleotides: TGCGCCAGCAGCTTGGGCAGGGATGCGGATACGCAGTATTTT.